This T cell receptor beta chain is drawn from a study of CD8 T cells in Susac syndrome. Across the study: Patients with Susac syndrome were therapy-naive, on corticosteroids, or on intravenous immunoglobulin alone at the time that blood was drawn.

The germline V gene encodes CDR1 SQVTM and CDR2 ANQGSEA. CDR3 length: 12 amino acids. V dropped 4 bases and J dropped 0 bases, with 6 bases sitting between them. The RNA, roughly 0.5 to 1 ug, was put through reverse transcription using random hexamers. Amplification of TCR beta CDR3 was carried out by immunoSEQ multiplex PCR, which covered 54 Vbeta and 13 Jbeta segments. TCRdb itself ran the immunoSEQ multiplex PCR reads through MiXCR, one entry per CDR3 protein. Seen here are about 150,000 distinct CDR3 sequences, 95% observed once, and the top ten hold roughly 0.2%. Sequencing of TCR beta was undertaken in CD8+ and CD4+ T cells derived from blood. Diagnostic criteria for definite or probable disease, in their recently defined form, were met by the patients with Susac syndrome.

This TCR derives from a human donor with Susac syndrome. Sequencing was performed on CD8+ T cells from PBMCs. The chain couples TRBV29-1 to TRBJ1-1, with no clear D. The CDR3 here is CSVGNMNTEAFF. The CDR3 region has the DNA TGCAGCGTTGGGAATATGAACACTGAAGCTTTCTTT.